This TCR beta chain is drawn from a study of T cell responses to AZD1222 COVID-19 vaccine (dated by TCRdb to the early 2020s). Background for the entire study: TCR sequencing was performed for about 250 trial participants, of whom 200 to 220 were given two doses of AZD1222 and some 26 were given two doses of MenACWY control vaccine. Trial participants were enrolled by age into 18-55, 56-69 and 70-plus year subgroups, with roughly 160, 29 and 62 TCR-sequenced participants respectively. The investigation overall reported the following: No day 14 peak-response samples were available, so repertoires were characterized only after the peak T cell response. Reportedly, almost half of the unique spike-specific TCRs recognized epitopes lying outside the regions that are mutated in the B.1.351 and B.1.1.7 variants. After two AZD1222 doses, spike-specific TCR breadth and depth were significantly higher than at day 0 and than in MenACWY recipients. In the small 56-69-year group, the increase in depth fell short of significance, most likely because of low power. Most participants were white British and females outnumbered males, and the authors suggested that clonal diversity may have been underestimated. The vaccine-associated CD4 TCRs covered the entire spike protein, and the dominant responses fell in regions 160-218 and 743-854. Conclusions about previously exposed vaccinees are limited, since just five or six AZD1222 recipients were seropositive for SARS-CoV-2 at baseline.

This clone was seen a single time. The clone's antigen remains unknown. Qualities for individual bases were not recorded, and no much larger clone is one base off. The germline V gene gives CDR1 as KGHSH and CDR2 as LQKENI. The CDR3 has 12 amino acids, counting the end cysteine and phenylalanine. Only CDR3 DNA remains: 36 bases, in frame from the first base. V and J are truncated by 3 bases and 8 bases respectively, leaving an intervening sequence of 10 bases. Read against the paper, the sample's time point label means: about 28 days (+/-7) after the second vaccine dose. AZD1222 recipients whose second dose came at about 4 weeks and those whose second dose came at about 12 weeks were combined into one group, since spike-specific TCR depth and breadth did not differ between the two schedules. The vaccinee samples were drawn from two UK trials, COV001 and COV002, one of which was a single-blind randomized controlled phase 2/3 trial testing AZD1222 (ChAdOx1 nCoV-19) in healthy adults. For TCRbeta chain sequencing, PBMC samples from trial participants were taken at day 0 and at day 28 after the second dose.

The CDR3 regions of human TCRbeta chains were analyzed by immunosequencing. In the authors' own workflow: TCRs in the repertoires were compared against a reference library of SARS-CoV-2-specific TCRs that had been generated with the MIRA antigen-specificity platform. Breadth was defined as the fraction of unique TCRs that were SARS-CoV-2-associated. Depth was defined as the fraction of total T cells that were SARS-CoV-2-associated. Using the MIRA data, every spike-specific TCR was mapped to the spike region that the TCR reacted to and assigned to either a CD4 or a CD8 class. Log10-transformed breadth and depth values were compared by one-way ANOVA with Sidak's multiple comparisons tests. The table was pulled from immuneACCESS by TCRdb, which kept in-frame rearrangements only. Such tables lose some clones; where checked, under half of the loss comes from unresolved V genes, and the rest has no known cause. The D gene and trimming were derived from the DNA, and the V and J assignments and clone size from that table. This sample comprises 100,000 to 150,000 clones, 80% to 95% of them detected only once. The ten largest clones represent approximately 1.2% of the sample.

Rearrangement joined TRBV18 to TRBJ1-1; the D gene assignment is ambiguous. The specimen was peripheral blood, collected 28 days after the second AZD1222 dose. The origin of this receptor is an adult who received the AZD1222 COVID-19 vaccine. The nucleotide sequence reads TGTGCCAGCTCACCGTATGGTAGGGAAGCTTTCTTT. Translated, this gives CASSPYGREAFF.